This T cell receptor beta chain is from a study of control samples from healthy donors and cancer patients. The V end lost 1 base, the J end lost 8 bases, and 14 bases lay between the germline ends. Germline lookup yields CDR1 MGHRA and CDR2 YSYEKL. This CDR3 has 14 residues. Measured with immunoSEQ multiplex PCR; TCRdb has only the in-frame clones, and not every one. The sample has about 230,000 clones, roughly 87% seen once. Sequencing was carried out using PBMCs. This clonotype was sampled from an older woman with lung cancer. J is TRBJ1-2 and V is TRBV4-1; maybe TRBD1 (5 bases). CDR3 in DNA: TGCGCCAGCAGCCAAGGACAGCGGATCGGGGGCTACACCTTC. Residues: CASSQGQRIGGYTF.